The clone carrying this T cell receptor (beta chain) was counted between two and nine times. TCRdb called the reads again in MiXCR, with one record for every CDR3 protein. The table has about 740,000 distinct CDR3 sequences, roughly 36% seen once. The data were taken from a study of T cell repertoires in cytomegalovirus infection. The overall study: CMV infection together with matching HLA type was indicated by public TCR beta signatures.

Losses at the gene ends were 4 bases for V and 0 bases for J; bases not matched to a gene: 10. Germline values: CDR1 SNHLY, CDR2 FYNNEI. The CDR3 is made up of 17 amino acids. This TCR was sampled from a human donor in good health (CMV status not recorded). Some clones in this sample may be carry-over from other donors' samples. The chain recombines TRBV2 with TRBJ2-7; the match to TRBD1 covers 9 bases. Material for sequencing was PBMCs. CDR3 nucleotides: TGTGCCAGCAGTGTATCGGGACAGGGATCTTTCTCCTACGAGCAGTACTTC. It specifies CASSVSGQGSFSYEQYF.